The clone carrying this T cell receptor beta chain showed up just a few times. Its target is unknown. This entry belongs to a study of T-cell reconstitution after alpha-beta-depleted transplantation in children. Study results and caveats: About two months after transplant, alpha-beta T cells reportedly came from several hundred expanded graft clones. From newly produced T cells came most of the T-cell counts and diversity one year after transplant. Some patients' high day-60 TCRbeta diversity was traced to surviving recipient T cells and thymic progenitors.

The authors prepared the TCRbeta library with unique molecular identifiers. Using its own MiXCR run on the PCR reads, TCRdb lists one record per CDR3 protein. The sample comprises 500,000 or so distinct CDR3 sequences, over 9.5% of which are singletons, and approximately 14% rests with the top ten. From germline, CDR1 is DFQATT and CDR2 SNEGSKA (reference sequence). The V gene end was trimmed by 7 bases and the J gene end by 4 bases; junction bases not matched to a gene: 13. The length of the CDR3 is 15 residues. Here the sequenced sample was PBMCs, mostly from graft donor cells, taken 180 days after TCRalphabeta/CD19-depleted stem cell transplant. The sequence derives from a female patient aged 2-9 years who had a stem cell transplant for aplastic anemia, so the T cells may come from the graft donor. The gene calls are TRBV20-1 and TRBJ2-7; 10 bases align to TRBD2. The CDR3 spells CSGQGQPSGSYEQYF. CDR3 nucleotide sequence: TGCAGTGGGCAGGGGCAGCCTAGCGGGAGTTACGAGCAGTACTTC.